This TCR beta chain was recorded in a study of blood T cell repertoires in COVID-19. The overall study: The United States, Italy and Spain supplied acute and convalescent COVID-19 samples. T cells, B-cell-depleted T cells, or PBMCs provided the cDNA or gDNA that served as material.

Germline V CDR1 and CDR2: LGHNT, FRNRAP. V lost 4 bases to trimming and J lost 4 bases; unmatched junction nucleotides: 9. This CDR3 is 17 amino acids long. The table came from immunoSEQ multiplex PCR; TCRdb's copy has only in-frame clones and leaves some out. The sample lists about 200,000 clones, around 92% occurring once. All enrollees were roughly 18 to 89 years old and from roughly 26 US areas. Recovery meant two consecutive negative NP/OP PCR tests, professional clearance, or resolved symptoms. This sequence originates from a woman younger than 30 who had recovered from COVID-19. The sequenced sample consisted of PBMCs or T cells enriched from blood (not recorded which). V and J are TRBV12-5 and TRBJ2-2, with 10 bases matching TRBD2. CDR3 coding DNA: TGTGCTAGTGGTTCCCCCAGCGGGGGGGCCCTCACCGGGGAGCTGTTTTTT. It is translated as CASGSPSGGALTGELFF.